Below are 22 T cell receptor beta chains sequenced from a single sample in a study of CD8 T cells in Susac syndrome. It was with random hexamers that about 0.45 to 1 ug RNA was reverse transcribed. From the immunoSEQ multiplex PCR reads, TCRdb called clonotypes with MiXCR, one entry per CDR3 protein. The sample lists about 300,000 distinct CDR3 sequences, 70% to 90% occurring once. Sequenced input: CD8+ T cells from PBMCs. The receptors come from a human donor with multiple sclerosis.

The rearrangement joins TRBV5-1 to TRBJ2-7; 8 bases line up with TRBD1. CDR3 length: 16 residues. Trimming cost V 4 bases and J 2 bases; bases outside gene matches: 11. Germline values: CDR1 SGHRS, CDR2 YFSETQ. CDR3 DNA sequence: TGCGCCAGCAGCGACGGACAGGGTAAAGCAGCCTACGAGCAGTACTTC. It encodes CASSDGQGKAAYEQYF.

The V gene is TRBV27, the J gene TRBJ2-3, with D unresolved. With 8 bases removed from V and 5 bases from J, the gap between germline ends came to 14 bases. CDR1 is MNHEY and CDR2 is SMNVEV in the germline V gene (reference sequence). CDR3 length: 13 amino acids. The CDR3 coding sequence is TGTGCCAGCCAGCAACAAGGGTTAGATACGCAGTATTTT. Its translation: CASQQQGLDTQYF.

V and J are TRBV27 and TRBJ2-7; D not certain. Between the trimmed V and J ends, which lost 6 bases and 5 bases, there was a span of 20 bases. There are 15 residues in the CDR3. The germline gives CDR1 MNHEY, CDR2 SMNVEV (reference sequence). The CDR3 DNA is TGTGCCAGCAGCCCCGCCCCAGGTGGTTTGAACGAGCAGTACTTC. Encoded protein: CASSPAPGGLNEQYF.

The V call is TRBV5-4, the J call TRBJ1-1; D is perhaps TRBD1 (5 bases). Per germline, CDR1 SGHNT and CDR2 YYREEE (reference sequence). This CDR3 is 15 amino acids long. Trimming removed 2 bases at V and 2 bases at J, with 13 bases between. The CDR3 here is CASSLLSQGNTEAFF. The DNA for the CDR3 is TGTGCCAGCAGCTTACTTTCCCAGGGAAACACTGAAGCTTTCTTT.

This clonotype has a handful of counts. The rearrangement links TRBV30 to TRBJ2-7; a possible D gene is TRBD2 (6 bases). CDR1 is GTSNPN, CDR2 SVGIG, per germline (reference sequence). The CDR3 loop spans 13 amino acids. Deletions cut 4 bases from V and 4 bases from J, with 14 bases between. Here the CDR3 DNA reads TGTGCCTGGAACCTGGGACTCCGGTACGAGCAGTACTTC. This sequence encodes CAWNLGLRYEQYF.

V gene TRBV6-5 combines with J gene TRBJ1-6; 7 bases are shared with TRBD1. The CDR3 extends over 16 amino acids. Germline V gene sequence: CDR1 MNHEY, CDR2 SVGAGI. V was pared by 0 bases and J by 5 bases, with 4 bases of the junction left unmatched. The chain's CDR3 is CASSYSLDRNNSPLHF. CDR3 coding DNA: TGTGCCAGCAGTTACTCGTTGGACAGGAATAATTCACCCCTCCACTTT.

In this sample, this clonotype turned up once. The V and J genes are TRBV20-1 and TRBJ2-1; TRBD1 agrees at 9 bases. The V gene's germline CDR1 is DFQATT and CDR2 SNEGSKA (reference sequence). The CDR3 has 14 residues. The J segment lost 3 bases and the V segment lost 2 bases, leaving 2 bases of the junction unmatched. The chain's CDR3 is CSARRQGVYNEQFF. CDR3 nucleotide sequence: TGCAGTGCTAGAAGACAGGGGGTCTACAATGAGCAGTTCTTC.

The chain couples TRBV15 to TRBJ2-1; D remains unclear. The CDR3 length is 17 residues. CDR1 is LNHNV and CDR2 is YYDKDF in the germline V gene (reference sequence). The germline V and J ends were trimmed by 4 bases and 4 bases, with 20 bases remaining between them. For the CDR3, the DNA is TGTGCCACCAGCACCTACGCCGGGTTTTTGCAGTACAATGAGCAGTTCTTC. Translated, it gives CATSTYAGFLQYNEQFF.

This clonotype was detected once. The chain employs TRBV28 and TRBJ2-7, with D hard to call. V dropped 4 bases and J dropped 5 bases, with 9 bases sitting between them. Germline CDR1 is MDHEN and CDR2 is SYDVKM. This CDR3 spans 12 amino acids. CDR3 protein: CASSSRHNEQYF. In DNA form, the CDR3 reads TGTGCCAGCAGTTCGCGACATAACGAGCAGTACTTC.

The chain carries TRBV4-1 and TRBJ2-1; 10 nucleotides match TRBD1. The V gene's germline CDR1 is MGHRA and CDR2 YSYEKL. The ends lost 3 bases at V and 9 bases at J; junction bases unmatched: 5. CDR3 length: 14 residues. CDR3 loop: CASSQGTGETEQFF. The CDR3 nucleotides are TGCGCCAGCAGCCAGGGGACAGGGGAGACTGAGCAGTTCTTC.

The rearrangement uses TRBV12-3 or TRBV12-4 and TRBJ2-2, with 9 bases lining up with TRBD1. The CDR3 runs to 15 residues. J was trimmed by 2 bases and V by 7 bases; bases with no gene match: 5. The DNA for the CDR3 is TGTGCCAGCACCCGGGGACAGGGTAACACCGGGGAGCTGTTTTTT. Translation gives CASTRGQGNTGELFF.

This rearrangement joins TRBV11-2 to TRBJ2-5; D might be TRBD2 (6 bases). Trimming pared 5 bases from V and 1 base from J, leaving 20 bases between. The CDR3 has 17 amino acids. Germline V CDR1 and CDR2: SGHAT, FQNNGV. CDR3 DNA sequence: TGTGCCAGCAGCGGAGGCGTTATGGTGGGGGGCCAAGAGACCCAGTACTTC. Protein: CASSGGVMVGGQETQYF.

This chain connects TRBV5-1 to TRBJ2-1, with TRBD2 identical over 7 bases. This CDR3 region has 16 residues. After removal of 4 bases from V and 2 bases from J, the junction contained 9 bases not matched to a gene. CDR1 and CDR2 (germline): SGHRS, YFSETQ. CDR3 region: CASSAPSGPPYNEQFF. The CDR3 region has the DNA TGCGCCAGCAGCGCGCCTAGCGGACCCCCCTACAATGAGCAGTTCTTC.

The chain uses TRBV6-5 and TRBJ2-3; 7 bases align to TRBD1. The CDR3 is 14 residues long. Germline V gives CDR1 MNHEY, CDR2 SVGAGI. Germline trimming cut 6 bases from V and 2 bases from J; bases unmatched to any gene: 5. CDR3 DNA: TGTGCCAGCAGGGAAGGGACAGCCACAGATACGCAGTATTTT. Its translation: CASREGTATDTQYF.

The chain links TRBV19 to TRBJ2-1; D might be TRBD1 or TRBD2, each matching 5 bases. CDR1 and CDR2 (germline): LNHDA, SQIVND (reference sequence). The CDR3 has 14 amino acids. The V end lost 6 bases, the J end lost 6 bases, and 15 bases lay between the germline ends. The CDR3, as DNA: TGTGCCAGTAGACCACAAGGGACGGTCAATGAGCAGTTCTTC. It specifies CASRPQGTVNEQFF.

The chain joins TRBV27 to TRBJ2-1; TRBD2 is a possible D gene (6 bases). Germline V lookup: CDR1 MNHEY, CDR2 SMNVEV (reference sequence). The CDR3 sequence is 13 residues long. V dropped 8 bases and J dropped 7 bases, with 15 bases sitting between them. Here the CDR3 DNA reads TGTGCCAGCCGGCGGGGAGGTTGGAATGAGCAGTTCTTC. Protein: CASRRGGWNEQFF.

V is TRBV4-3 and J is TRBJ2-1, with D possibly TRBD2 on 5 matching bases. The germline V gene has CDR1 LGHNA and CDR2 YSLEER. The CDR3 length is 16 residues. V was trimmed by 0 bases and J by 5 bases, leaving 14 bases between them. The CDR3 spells CASSQEPLGSDNEQFF. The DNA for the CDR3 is TGCGCCAGCAGCCAAGAACCACTAGGGTCGGACAATGAGCAGTTCTTC.

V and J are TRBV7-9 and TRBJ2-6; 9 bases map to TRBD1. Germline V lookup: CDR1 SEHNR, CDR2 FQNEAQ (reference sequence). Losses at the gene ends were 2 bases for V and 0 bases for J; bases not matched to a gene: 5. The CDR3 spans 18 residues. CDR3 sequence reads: CASSLWDRDLSGANVLTF. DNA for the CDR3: TGTGCCAGCAGCTTATGGGACAGGGACCTCTCTGGGGCCAACGTCCTGACTTTC.

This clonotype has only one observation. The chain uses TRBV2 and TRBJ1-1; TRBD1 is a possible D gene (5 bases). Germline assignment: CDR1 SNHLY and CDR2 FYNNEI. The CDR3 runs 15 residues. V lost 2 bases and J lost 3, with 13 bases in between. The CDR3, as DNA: TGTGCCAGCAGTGAATATTGGGGGGGGGACACTGAAGCTTTCTTT. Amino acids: CASSEYWGGDTEAFF.

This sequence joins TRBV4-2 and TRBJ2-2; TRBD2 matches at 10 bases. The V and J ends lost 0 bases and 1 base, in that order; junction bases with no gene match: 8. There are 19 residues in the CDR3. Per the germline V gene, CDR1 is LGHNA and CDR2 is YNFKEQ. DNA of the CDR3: TGTGCCAGCAGCCAAGATGCCCCGCCTAGCGGGAGGAACACCGGGGAGCTGTTTTTT. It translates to CASSQDAPPSGRNTGELFF.

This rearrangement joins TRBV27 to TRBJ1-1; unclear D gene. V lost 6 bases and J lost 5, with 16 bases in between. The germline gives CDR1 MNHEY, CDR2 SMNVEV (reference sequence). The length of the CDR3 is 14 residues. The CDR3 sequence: CASSLVGGETEAFF. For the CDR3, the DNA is TGTGCCAGCAGCCTGGTTGGTGGGGAGACTGAAGCTTTCTTT.

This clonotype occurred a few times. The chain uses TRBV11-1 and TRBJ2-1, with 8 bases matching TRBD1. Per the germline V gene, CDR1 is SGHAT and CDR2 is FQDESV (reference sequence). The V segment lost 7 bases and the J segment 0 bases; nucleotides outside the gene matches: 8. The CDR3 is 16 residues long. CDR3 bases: TGTGCCAGCATACCAGGGGGCCCCAACTCCTACAATGAGCAGTTCTTC. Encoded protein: CASIPGGPNSYNEQFF.